Listed here are 21 T cell receptor beta chains from one sample, sequenced in a study of beta chain features in type 1 diabetes. These receptors have no identified antigens. The study reverse transcribed the entire isolated RNA, so it sequenced expressed TCRB transcripts. The assay was immunoSEQ multiplex PCR, and TCRdb's table has in-frame clones only and misses some. In the table there are around 180,000 clones, about 7.8% of which are singletons. Study-level results: People with Type 1 diabetes carried modestly yet significantly shorter TCRB CDR3s in all four CD4+ subsets.

The sample consisted of central memory CD4+ T cells from blood. These receptors were obtained from a woman between 40 and 50 years old with type 1 diabetes.

This chain uses TRBV4-1 with TRBJ2-3, with TRBD1 as a possible D gene (6 bases). The V gene lost 3 bases and the J gene lost 0 bases, with 16 bases spanning the gap. CDR1 is MGHRA, CDR2 YSYEKL, per germline. This CDR3 is built from 17 residues. The CDR3 loop is CASSHPNTGFSTDTQYF. CDR3 bases: TGCGCCAGCAGCCACCCCAATACAGGGTTTAGCACAGATACGCAGTATTTT.

In this sample, this clone turned up once. The rearrangement links TRBV5-1 to TRBJ2-1; D might be TRBD1 (5 bases). CDR3 length equals 16 residues. V lost 0 bases and J 4 bases, leaving 14 bases between the germline ends. Germline assignment: CDR1 SGHRS and CDR2 YFSETQ. This CDR3 reads CASSLGAGIGYNEQFF. DNA of the CDR3: TGCGCCAGCAGCTTGGGTGCAGGGATTGGGTACAATGAGCAGTTCTTC.

This clone has only a few counts. The rearrangement joins TRBV4-2 to TRBJ1-2; D might be TRBD1 (6 bases). V was clipped by 4 bases and J by 6 bases, with 12 bases between them. The CDR3 has 13 amino acids. The germline CDR1 and CDR2 sequences are LGHNA and YNFKEQ. The CDR3 is CASSRETGNGYTF. As DNA, the CDR3 is TGTGCCAGCAGCCGCGAGACAGGCAATGGCTACACCTTC.

This rearrangement joins TRBV5-1 to TRBJ2-7; unclear D gene. V was trimmed by 2 bases and J by 0 bases, leaving 9 bases between them. This CDR3 spans 14 amino acids. Germline V CDR1 and CDR2: SGHRS, YFSETQ. The CDR3, as DNA: TGCGCCAGCAGCTTTGCCCAGGACTCCTACGAGCAGTACTTC. It yields the protein CASSFAQDSYEQYF. Combining the CDR3 with reference TRBV5-1 and TRBJ2-7 gives the whole variable domain KAGVTQTPRYLIKTRGQQVTLSCSPISGHRSVSWYQQTPGQGLQFLFEYFSETQRNKGNFPGRFSGRQFSNSRSEMNVSTLELGDSALYLCASSFAQDSYEQYFGPGTRLTVT.

The chain employs TRBV29-1 and TRBJ1-1; 9 nucleotides agree with TRBD1. The CDR3 extends over 16 amino acids. Germline loops: CDR1 SQVTM, CDR2 ANQGSEA. V gave up 4 bases and J gave up 1 base; unmatched junction bases: 10. The CDR3 protein is CSVGGQGRITNTEAFF. As DNA, the CDR3 is TGCAGCGTTGGGGGACAGGGACGTATCACGAACACTGAAGCTTTCTTT.

This clone was seen a few times. This rearrangement joins TRBV5-1 to TRBJ1-1; the match to TRBD1 covers 7 bases. Trimming removed 4 bases from V and 5 bases from J; junction bases left unmatched: 8. The CDR3 runs to 14 residues. Per germline, CDR1 SGHRS and CDR2 YFSETQ. The DNA for the CDR3 is TGCGCCAGCAGCCCTCTGACAGGGAGAACTGAAGCTTTCTTT. Translated, it gives CASSPLTGRTEAFF. Full variable domain (remainder filled in from reference TRBV5-1 and TRBJ1-1): KAGVTQTPRYLIKTRGQQVTLSCSPISGHRSVSWYQQTPGQGLQFLFEYFSETQRNKGNFPGRFSGRQFSNSRSEMNVSTLELGDSALYLCASSPLTGRTEAFFGQGTRLTVV.

The gene calls are TRBV7-8 and TRBJ2-5; TRBD2 is a possible D gene (5 bases). Germline-derived CDR1 and CDR2 are SGHVS and FQNEAQ. Trimming took 1 base from V and 3 from J, leaving 15 bases between them. The CDR3 totals 16 residues. The CDR3 sequence is CASSLGSKTGKETQYF. In DNA, the CDR3 is TGTGCCAGCAGCTTAGGTTCCAAAACGGGGAAAGAGACCCAGTACTTC.

DNA for the CDR3: TGTGCCAGCAGCCTATGGACAGGGGCGAACACTGAAGCTTTCTTT. It encodes CASSLWTGANTEAFF. This chain joins TRBV5-4 and TRBJ1-1; 9 nucleotides agree with TRBD1. J lost 1 base, V lost 4 bases, and 5 bases had no gene match. The length of the CDR3 is 15 residues. CDR1 SGHNT and CDR2 YYREEE come from the germline V gene (reference sequence).

CDR3 protein: CSVERGTGRRTEAFF. The CDR3 region has the DNA TGCAGCGTTGAAAGGGGGACAGGGAGGCGAACTGAAGCTTTCTTT. The chain links TRBV29-1 to TRBJ1-1; TRBD1 aligns across 9 bases. V trimming: 2 bases; J trimming: 5 bases; junction bases outside the gene matches: 9. CDR1 and CDR2 from the germline V gene are SQVTM and ANQGSEA. The length of the CDR3 is 15 residues. Variable domain in full (rest from reference TRBV29-1 and TRBJ1-1): SAVISQKPSRDICQRGTSLTIQCQVDSQVTMMFWYRQQPGQSLTLIATANQGSEATYESGFVIDKFPISRPNLTFSTLTVSNMSPEDSSIYLCSVERGTGRRTEAFFGQGTRLTVV.

The chain links TRBV2 to TRBJ2-5; 9 nucleotides match TRBD1. Germline loops: CDR1 SNHLY, CDR2 FYNNEI. The CDR3 has 13 residues. J gave up 3 bases and V 9 bases, and 5 bases lay outside the gene matches. As DNA, the CDR3 is TGTGCCAGTCAGGGACAGGGAAAAGAGACCCAGTACTTC. Protein: CASQGQGKETQYF.

This chain links TRBV7-9 with TRBJ1-4; a possible D gene is TRBD1 (5 bases). Germline CDR1 is SEHNR and CDR2 is FQNEAQ (reference sequence). V lost 6 bases and J 7 bases, leaving 9 bases between the germline ends. This CDR3 region has 12 residues. DNA for the CDR3: TGTGCCAGCAGGCCAGGGTCTGAAAAACTGTTTTTT. Translated, it gives CASRPGSEKLFF.

This CDR3 reads CASGGRSSYNEQFF. The CDR3 DNA sequence: TGTGCCAGCGGAGGCCGGAGCTCCTACAATGAGCAGTTCTTC. The rearrangement links TRBV28 to TRBJ2-1; D perhaps matches TRBD2 (5 bases). CDR3 length equals 14 residues. The V gene lost 8 bases and the J gene lost 0 bases, with 11 bases spanning the gap. Germline V gene data show CDR1 as MDHEN and CDR2 as SYDVKM.

This clone was counted only a few times. The chain combines TRBV28 with TRBJ2-5; TRBD2 agrees at 7 bases. The DNA end favors TRBJ2-7, so the J call may be wrong. From germline, CDR1 is MDHEN and CDR2 SYDVKM. The CDR3 is 15 residues long. The CDR3 reads CASSLGGAGYYEQYF. Written as DNA, the CDR3 is TGTGCCAGCAGTTTAGGGGGAGCGGGGTACTACGAGCAGTACTTC.

This clone was picked up a small number of times. The chain recombines TRBV5-1 with TRBJ1-4; no clear D. CDR1 and CDR2 from the germline V gene are SGHRS and YFSETQ. Trimming stripped 4 bases from V and 5 bases from J, with 21 bases between. This CDR3 comprises 17 residues. Here the CDR3 reads CASSLGPSGVLNEKLFF. The CDR3 nucleotides read TGCGCCAGCAGCCTCGGGCCCTCCGGGGTCCTAAATGAAAAACTGTTTTTT.

The chain has TRBV5-4 and TRBJ1-1, with D unresolved. The CDR3 is 13 residues long. Germline CDR1 and CDR2: SGHNT and YYREEE (reference sequence). V was cut by 0 bases and J by 5 bases, with 8 bases left in between. The CDR3 loop reads CASSLGAETEAFF. CDR3 sequence (DNA): TGTGCCAGCAGCTTGGGGGCTGAGACTGAAGCTTTCTTT.

The rearrangement joins TRBV7-2 to TRBJ1-1; 10 nucleotides line up with TRBD1. Unmatched junction bases numbered 1, after V lost 5 bases and J lost 1 base. From germline, CDR1 is SGHTA and CDR2 FQGNSA. The CDR3 runs to 14 residues. The CDR3 coding sequence is TGTGCCAGCAGCCGGACAGGGGGGAACACTGAAGCTTTCTTT. Its protein product is CASSRTGGNTEAFF.

This chain uses TRBV20-1 with TRBJ1-2; unclear D gene. Per germline, CDR1 DFQATT and CDR2 SNEGSKA (reference sequence). There are 10 residues in the CDR3. The CDR3 is CGGMGDGYTF. The CDR3 DNA is TGCGGAGGCATGGGCGATGGCTACACCTTC.

In this sample, this clone turned up a few times. The CDR3 DNA reads TGTGCCAGCAGCTTGATAGATGGCTACACCTTC. It encodes CASSLIDGYTF. The chain couples TRBV5-6 to TRBJ1-2; the D is unclear. CDR3 size: 11 residues. The germline V and J ends were trimmed by 1 base and 6 bases, with 4 bases remaining between them. The germline CDR1 and CDR2 sequences are SGHDT and YYEEEE.

This clone was observed a handful of times. The rearrangement uses TRBV28 and TRBJ1-2; 9 bases line up with TRBD1. The length of the CDR3 is 13 residues. V gave up 6 bases and J gave up 7 bases; unmatched junction bases: 6. Germline V gene data show CDR1 as MDHEN and CDR2 as SYDVKM. The CDR3 sequence: CASSLGQGRGYTF. The CDR3 bases are TGTGCCAGCAGCCTGGGACAGGGCCGTGGCTACACCTTC.

A few counts support this clone. The chain has TRBV7-9 and TRBJ1-2; no clear D. Trimming took off 6 bases at V and 8 bases at J, with 16 bases between the two ends. The CDR3 contains 13 residues. The germline V gene has CDR1 SEHNR and CDR2 FQNEAQ (reference sequence). CDR3 in amino acids: CASSLDPTGGYTF. The CDR3, as DNA: TGTGCCAGCAGTCTGGACCCGACGGGGGGCTACACCTTC.

This chain joins TRBV5-5 and TRBJ2-7, with a tentative D call TRBD2 (6 bases). Trimming stripped 4 bases from V and 0 bases from J, with 11 bases between. Germline V CDR1 and CDR2: SGHKS, YYEKEE (reference sequence). This CDR3 region has 14 residues. CDR3 in amino acids: CASSRDSSSYEQYF. CDR3 nucleotide sequence: TGTGCCAGCAGCCGGGACTCCTCCTCCTACGAGCAGTACTTC.